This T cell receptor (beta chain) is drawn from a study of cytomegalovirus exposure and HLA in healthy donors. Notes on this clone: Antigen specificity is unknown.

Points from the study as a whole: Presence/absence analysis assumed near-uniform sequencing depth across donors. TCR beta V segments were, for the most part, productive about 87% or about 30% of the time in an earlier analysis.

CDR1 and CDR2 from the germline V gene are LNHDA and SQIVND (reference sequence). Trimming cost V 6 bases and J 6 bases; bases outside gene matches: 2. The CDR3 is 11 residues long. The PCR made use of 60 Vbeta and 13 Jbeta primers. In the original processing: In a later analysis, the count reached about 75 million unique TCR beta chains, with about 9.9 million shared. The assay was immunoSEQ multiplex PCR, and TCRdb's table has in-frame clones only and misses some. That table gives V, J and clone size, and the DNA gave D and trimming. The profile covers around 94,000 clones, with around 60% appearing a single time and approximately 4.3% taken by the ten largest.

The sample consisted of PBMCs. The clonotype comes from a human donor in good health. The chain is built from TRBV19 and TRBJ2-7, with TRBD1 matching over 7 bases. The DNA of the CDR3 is TGTGCCAGTAGCGACAGGGCCGAGCAGTACTTC. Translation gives CASSDRAEQYF. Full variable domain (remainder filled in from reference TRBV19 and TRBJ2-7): DGGITQSPKYLFRKEGQNVTLSCEQNLNHDAMYWYRQDPGQGLRLIYYSQIVNDFQKGDIAEGYSVSREKKESFPLTVTSAQKNPTAFYLCASSDRAEQYFGPGTRLTVT.